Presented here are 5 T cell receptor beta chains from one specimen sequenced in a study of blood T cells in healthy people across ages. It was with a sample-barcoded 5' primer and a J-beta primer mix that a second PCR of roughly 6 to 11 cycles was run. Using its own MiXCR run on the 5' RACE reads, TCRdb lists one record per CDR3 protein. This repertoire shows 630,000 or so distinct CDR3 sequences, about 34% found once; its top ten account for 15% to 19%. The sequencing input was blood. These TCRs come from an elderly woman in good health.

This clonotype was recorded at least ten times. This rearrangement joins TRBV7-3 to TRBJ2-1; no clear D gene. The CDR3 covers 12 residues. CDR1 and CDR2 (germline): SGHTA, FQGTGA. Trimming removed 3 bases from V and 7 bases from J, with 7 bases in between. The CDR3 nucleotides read TGTGCCAGCAGCTTGGACGAAAATGAGCAGTTCTTC. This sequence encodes CASSLDENEQFF.

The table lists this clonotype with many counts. This chain's CDR3 is CASTPSAKNIQYF. CDR3 DNA: TGTGCCAGCACCCCCTCGGCCAAAAACATTCAGTACTTC. The chain recombines TRBV27 with TRBJ2-4; no definite D call. V gave up 7 bases and J gave up 1 base, with 8 bases separating them. The germline V gene encodes CDR1 MNHEY and CDR2 SMNVEV (reference sequence). The CDR3 totals 13 residues.

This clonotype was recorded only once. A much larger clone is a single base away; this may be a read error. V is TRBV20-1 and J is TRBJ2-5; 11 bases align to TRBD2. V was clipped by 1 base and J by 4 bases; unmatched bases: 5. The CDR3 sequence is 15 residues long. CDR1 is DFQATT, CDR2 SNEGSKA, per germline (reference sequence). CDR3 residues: CSARAPTSGGETQYF. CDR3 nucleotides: TGCAGTGCTAGAGCCCCAACTAGCGGGGGAGAGACCCAGTACTTC.

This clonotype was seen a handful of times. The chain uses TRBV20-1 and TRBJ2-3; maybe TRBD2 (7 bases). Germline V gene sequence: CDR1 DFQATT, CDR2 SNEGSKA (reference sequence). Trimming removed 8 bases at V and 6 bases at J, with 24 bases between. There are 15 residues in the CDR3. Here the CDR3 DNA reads TGCAGTCCTGTAATTGGGGGGGGGGCCGGTGATACGCAGTATTTT. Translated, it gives CSPVIGGGAGDTQYF.

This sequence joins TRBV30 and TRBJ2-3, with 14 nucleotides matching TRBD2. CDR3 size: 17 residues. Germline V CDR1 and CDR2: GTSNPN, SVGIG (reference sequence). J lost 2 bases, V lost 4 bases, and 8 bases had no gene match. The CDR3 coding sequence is TGTGCCTGGAACACGGGACTAGCGGGGGTCACCACAGATACGCAGTATTTT. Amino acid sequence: CAWNTGLAGVTTDTQYF.